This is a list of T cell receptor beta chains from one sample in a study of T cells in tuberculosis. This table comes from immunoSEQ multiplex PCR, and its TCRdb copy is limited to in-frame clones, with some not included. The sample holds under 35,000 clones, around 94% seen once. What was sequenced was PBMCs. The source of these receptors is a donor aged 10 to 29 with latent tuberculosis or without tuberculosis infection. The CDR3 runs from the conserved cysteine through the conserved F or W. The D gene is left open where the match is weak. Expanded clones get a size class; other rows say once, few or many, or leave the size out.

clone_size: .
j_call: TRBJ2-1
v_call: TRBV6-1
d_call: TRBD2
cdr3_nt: TGTGCCAGCAGTGCACCTTCCGGGACTAGCGGGAATTTAGGGCAGTTCTTC
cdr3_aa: CASSAPSGTSGNLGQFF

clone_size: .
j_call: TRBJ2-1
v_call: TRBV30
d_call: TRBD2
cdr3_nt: TGTGCCTGGAGCGCGGGACTACTAGACAATGAGCAGTTCTTC
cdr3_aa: CAWSAGLLDNEQFF

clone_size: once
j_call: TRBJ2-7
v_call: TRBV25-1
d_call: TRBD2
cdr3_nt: TGTGCCAGCAGGCAACTAGCGGCGGTGCGGTACGAGCAGTACTTC
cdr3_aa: CASRQLAAVRYEQYF

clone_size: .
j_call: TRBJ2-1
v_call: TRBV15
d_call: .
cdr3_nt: TGTGCCACCAGCTCGGGGGTTTTGAATGAGCAGTTCTTC
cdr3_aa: CATSSGVLNEQFF

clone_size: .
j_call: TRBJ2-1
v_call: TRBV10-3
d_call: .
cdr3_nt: TGTGCCATCAGAGCGGCAGGAGGGGCGATATTCGATGAGCAGTTCTTC
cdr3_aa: CAIRAAGGAIFDEQFF

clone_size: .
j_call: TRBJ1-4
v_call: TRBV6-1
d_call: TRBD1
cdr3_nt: TGTGCCACCAGAAAAAAGACAGGGGGTAATGAAAAACTGTTTTTT
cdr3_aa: CATRKKTGGNEKLFF

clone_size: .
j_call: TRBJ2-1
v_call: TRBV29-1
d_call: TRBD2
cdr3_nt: TGCAGCGTCGCCGGGACTAGCGGATACAATGAGCAGTTCTTC
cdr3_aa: CSVAGTSGYNEQFF

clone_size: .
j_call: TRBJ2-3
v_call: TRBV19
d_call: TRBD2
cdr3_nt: TGTGCCAGTAGTTCGGGGGAGGGCCTCACAGATACGCAGTATTTT
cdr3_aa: CASSSGEGLTDTQYF

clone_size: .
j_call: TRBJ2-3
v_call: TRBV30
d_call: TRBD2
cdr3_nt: TGTGCCTGGAGTCACACCGGACTAGCGGGAGTAGCAGATACGCAGTATTTT
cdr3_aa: CAWSHTGLAGVADTQYF

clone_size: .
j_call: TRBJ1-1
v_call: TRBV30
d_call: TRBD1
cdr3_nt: TGTGCCTGGAGTGTACAGGGGAACGTGGAATACACTGAAGCTTTCTTT
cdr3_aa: CAWSVQGNVEYTEAFF

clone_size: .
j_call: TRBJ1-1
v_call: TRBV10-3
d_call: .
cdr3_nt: TGTGCCATTCGCGGGGGAGACACTGAAGCTTTCTTT
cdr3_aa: CAIRGGDTEAFF

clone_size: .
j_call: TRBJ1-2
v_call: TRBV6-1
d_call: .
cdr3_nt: TGTGCCAGCACCGACGGGTTCTATGGCTACACCTTC
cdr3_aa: CASTDGFYGYTF